The present TCR beta chain was sequenced within a study of cytomegalovirus exposure and HLA in healthy donors. Study outcomes and limitations: Listed as cytomegalovirus-associated were more than 150 TCR beta chains.

Researchers ran the PCR with 60 Vbeta and 13 Jbeta primers. Here immunoSEQ multiplex PCR was the method, and the copy in TCRdb shows in-frame clones only, minus some. This sample has 90,000 to 110,000 clones; 65% to 90% occur once, and the top ten carry about 6.9%. On this clone: Its target is not known.

The source is a man aged 25 to 40 in good health and CMV-seropositive. The material sequenced was PBMCs.

The CDR3 DNA reads as TGTGCCAGCAGCCCTCCTGGAACAGGGGCCAGGAACACTGAAGCTTTCTTT. It codes for CASSPPGTGARNTEAFF. J is TRBJ1-1 and V is TRBV5-4; 7 bases are a match to TRBD1. V lost 4 bases to trimming and J lost 1 base; unmatched junction nucleotides: 13. Germline V CDR1 and CDR2: SGHNT, YYREEE (reference sequence). The CDR3 runs 17 residues.